This T cell receptor (beta chain) was captured by sequencing in a study of PD-1 blockade in classical Hodgkin lymphoma. Trimming removed 5 bases from V and 4 bases from J, with 17 bases in between. This CDR3 region has 14 residues. Germline assignment: CDR1 SQVTM and CDR2 ANQGSEA. The protocol was immunoSEQ multiplex PCR, while the TCRdb copy is restricted to in-frame clones and leaves out a portion. Of 20,000 to 25,000 clones detected, 72% appear once; the ten largest clones hold roughly 1.2%. Time point of the sample: cycle 4 day 1 (C4D1), after more than five weeks of nivolumab. Following autologous stem cell transplantation, relapse occurred in every patient, and exposure to brentuximab vedotin varied. Starting with thawed PBMCs, CD4+ T cells were purified by magnetic negative selection.

The sequences come from CD4+ T cells from blood, collected before the fourth cycle of nivolumab. The V and J genes are TRBV29-1 and TRBJ2-5; D ambiguous. The receptor's source is a human donor with classical Hodgkin lymphoma. The CDR3 DNA follows: TGCAGCGTTACGAGGCTAGGAGTTGGAGAGACCCAGTACTTC. Its protein product is CSVTRLGVGETQYF. Combining the CDR3 with reference TRBV29-1 and TRBJ2-5 gives the whole variable domain SAVISQKPSRDICQRGTSLTIQCQVDSQVTMMFWYRQQPGQSLTLIATANQGSEATYESGFVIDKFPISRPNLTFSTLTVSNMSPEDSSIYLCSVTRLGVGETQYFGPGTRLLVL.